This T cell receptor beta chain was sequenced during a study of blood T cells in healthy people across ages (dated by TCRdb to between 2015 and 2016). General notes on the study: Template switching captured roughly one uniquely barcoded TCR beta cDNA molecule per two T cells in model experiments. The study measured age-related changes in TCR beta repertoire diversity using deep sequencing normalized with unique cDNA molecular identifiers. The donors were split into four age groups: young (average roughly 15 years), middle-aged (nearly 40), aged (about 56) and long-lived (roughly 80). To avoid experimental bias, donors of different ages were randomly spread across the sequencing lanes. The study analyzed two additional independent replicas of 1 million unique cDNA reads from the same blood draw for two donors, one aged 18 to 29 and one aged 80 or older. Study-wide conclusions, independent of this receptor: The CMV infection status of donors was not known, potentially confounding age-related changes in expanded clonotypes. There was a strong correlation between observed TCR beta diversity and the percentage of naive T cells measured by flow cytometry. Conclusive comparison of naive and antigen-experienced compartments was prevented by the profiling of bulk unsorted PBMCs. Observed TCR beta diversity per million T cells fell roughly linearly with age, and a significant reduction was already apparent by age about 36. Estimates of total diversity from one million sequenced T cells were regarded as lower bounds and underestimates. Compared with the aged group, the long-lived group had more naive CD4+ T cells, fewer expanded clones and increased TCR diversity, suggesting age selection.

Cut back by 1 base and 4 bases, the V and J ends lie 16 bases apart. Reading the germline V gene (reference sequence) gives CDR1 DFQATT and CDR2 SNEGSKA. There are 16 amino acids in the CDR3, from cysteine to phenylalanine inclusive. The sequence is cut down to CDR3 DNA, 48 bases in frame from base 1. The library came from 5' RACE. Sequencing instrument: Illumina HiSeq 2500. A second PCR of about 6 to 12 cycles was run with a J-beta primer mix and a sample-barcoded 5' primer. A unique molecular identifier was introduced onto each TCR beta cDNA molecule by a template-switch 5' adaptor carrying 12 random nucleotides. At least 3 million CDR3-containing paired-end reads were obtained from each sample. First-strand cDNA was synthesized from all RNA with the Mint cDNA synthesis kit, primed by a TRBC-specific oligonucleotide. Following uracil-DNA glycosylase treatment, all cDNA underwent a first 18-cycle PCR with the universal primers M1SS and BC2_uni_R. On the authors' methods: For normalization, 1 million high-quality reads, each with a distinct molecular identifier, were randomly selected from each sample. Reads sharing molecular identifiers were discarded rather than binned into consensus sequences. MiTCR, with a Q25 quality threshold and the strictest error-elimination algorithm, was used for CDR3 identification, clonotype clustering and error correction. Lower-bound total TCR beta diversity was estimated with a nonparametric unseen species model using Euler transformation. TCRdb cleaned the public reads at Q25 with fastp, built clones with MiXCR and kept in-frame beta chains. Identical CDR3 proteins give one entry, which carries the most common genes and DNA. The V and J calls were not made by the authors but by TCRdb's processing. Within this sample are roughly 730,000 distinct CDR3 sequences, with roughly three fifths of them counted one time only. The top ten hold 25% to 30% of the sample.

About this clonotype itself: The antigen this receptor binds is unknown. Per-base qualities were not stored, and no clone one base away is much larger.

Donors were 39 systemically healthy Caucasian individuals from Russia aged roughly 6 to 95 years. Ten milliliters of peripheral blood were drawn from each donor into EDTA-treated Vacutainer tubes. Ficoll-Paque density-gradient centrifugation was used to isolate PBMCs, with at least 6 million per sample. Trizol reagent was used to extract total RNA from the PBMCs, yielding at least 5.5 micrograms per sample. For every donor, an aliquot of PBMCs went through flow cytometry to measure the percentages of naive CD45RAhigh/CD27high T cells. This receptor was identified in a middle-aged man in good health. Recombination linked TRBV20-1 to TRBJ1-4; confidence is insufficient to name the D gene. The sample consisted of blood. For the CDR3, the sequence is CSARGVRATGNEKLFF. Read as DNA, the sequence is TGCAGTGCTAGAGGCGTGAGGGCGACTGGTAATGAAAAACTGTTTTTT.